These 30 T cell receptor beta chains came from one sample sequenced in a study of siplizumab effects on memory and regulatory T cells (dated by TCRdb to the late 2010s). Preparation of the library involved the immunoSEQ multiplex PCR assay. Sourced from immuneACCESS, this table was stored by TCRdb with only in-frame sequences that have V and J called. A share of the clones is absent; for the studies checked, an unresolved V gene accounts for under half, and the remainder has no known explanation. The sample data list 95,000 to 130,000 clones, and about 94% of these were observed just once. The leading ten clones occupy roughly 1.5% of the sample. The material sequenced was non-Treg CD4+ T cells sorted from blood. In light of the paper, this sample's cell subset or site label describes: FACS-sorted unstimulated CD4+ non-regulatory T cells. The receptor source for this set is a human donor in good health.

The genes are TRBV7-2 and TRBJ2-5, with TRBD1 identical over 7 bases. J gave up 2 bases and V 1 base, and 4 bases lay outside the gene matches. In germline, CDR1 is SGHTA, CDR2 FQGNSA. This CDR3 is built from 15 residues. The CDR3 coding sequence is TGTGCCAGCAGCTTAGTACGGGACAGTCAAGAGACCCAGTACTTC. It is translated as CASSLVRDSQETQYF.

The chain joins TRBV6-5 to TRBJ2-3; D possibly corresponds to TRBD2 (5 bases). CDR3 length: 16 residues. The V end was cut by 0 bases, the J end by 2 bases, with 12 bases between. Germline V gene lookup returns CDR1 MNHEY and CDR2 SVGAGI. The CDR3 reads CASSYSTVGVTDTQYF. DNA of the CDR3: TGTGCCAGCAGTTACTCGACGGTCGGGGTCACAGATACGCAGTATTTT.

The V call is TRBV7-9, the J call TRBJ2-3; D is perhaps TRBD1 (6 bases). Germline V gene data show CDR1 as SEHNR and CDR2 as FQNEAQ (reference sequence). The CDR3 is 17 residues long. The V gene lost 2 bases and the J gene lost 1 base, with 16 bases spanning the gap. The CDR3 loop reads CASSLTPAEGGTDTQYF. The CDR3 DNA reads as TGTGCCAGCAGCTTAACTCCGGCCGAGGGGGGCACAGATACGCAGTATTTT.

In this sample, this clone turned up once. This chain uses TRBV7-2 with TRBJ2-2; D is perhaps TRBD1 (6 bases). Germline V CDR1 and CDR2: SGHTA, FQGNSA. This CDR3 is 16 amino acids long. Trimming removed 2 bases at V and 0 bases at J, with 10 bases between. CDR3 loop: CASSLFRGTNTGELFF. CDR3 DNA: TGTGCCAGCAGCTTATTTAGGGGGACGAACACCGGGGAGCTGTTTTTT.

The chain links TRBV7-2 to TRBJ1-1, with TRBD1 as a possible D gene (6 bases). The V and J ends lost 5 bases and 5 bases respectively, with 12 bases between them. Germline CDR1 and CDR2: SGHTA and FQGNSA. The CDR3 is 13 amino acids. CDR3 sequence reads: CASSGQGGTEAFF. As DNA, the CDR3 is TGTGCCAGCAGCGGACAAGGGGGAACTGAAGCTTTCTTT.

The chain carries TRBV7-9 and TRBJ2-4; no clear D. Germline V lookup: CDR1 SEHNR, CDR2 FQNEAQ (reference sequence). Trimming took off 5 bases at V and 3 bases at J, with 14 bases between the two ends. This CDR3 region has 15 residues. The CDR3 spells CASSPPGSYKNIQYF. The CDR3, as DNA: TGTGCCAGCAGCCCCCCGGGCAGCTACAAAAACATTCAGTACTTC.

This rearrangement joins TRBV7-9 to TRBJ2-7; 9 positions match TRBD1. V was clipped by 5 bases and J by 2 bases; unmatched bases: 4. The CDR3 spans 14 residues. In germline, CDR1 is SEHNR, CDR2 FQNEAQ (reference sequence). The CDR3 sequence: CASSNRQGAYEQYF. CDR3 DNA: TGTGCCAGCAGCAACCGACAGGGGGCCTACGAGCAGTACTTC.

The chain is built from TRBV6-5 and TRBJ1-5; D uncertain. The germline V gene encodes CDR1 MNHEY and CDR2 SVGAGI. CDR3 length: 15 residues. V lost 0 bases and J lost 9, with 15 bases in between. Here the CDR3 reads CASSYSSPTKWPQHF. CDR3 nucleotides: TGTGCCAGCAGTTACTCATCACCGACAAAGTGGCCCCAGCATTTT.

The chain employs TRBV10-3 and TRBJ1-2; TRBD1 matches 10 bases. Germline V lookup: CDR1 ENHRY, CDR2 SYGVKD. The CDR3 has 18 residues. The V segment lost 3 bases and the J segment 8 bases; nucleotides outside the gene matches: 18. The chain's CDR3 is CAISEVLTGGSLGKGYTF. CDR3 DNA sequence: TGTGCCATCAGTGAAGTTTTGACAGGGGGCTCCCTCGGGAAGGGCTACACCTTC.

The chain carries TRBV5-6 and TRBJ2-5; a possible D gene is TRBD2 (5 bases). The ends were cut back, 0 bases at V and 3 bases at J, with 18 bases in the middle. CDR1 is SGHDT, CDR2 YYEEEE, per germline. The CDR3 spans 17 residues. The CDR3 DNA follows: TGTGCCAGCAGCTTGGCCCGATTCGGCGAGCGGAAAGAGACCCAGTACTTC. Protein product: CASSLARFGERKETQYF.

V gene TRBV5-6 combines with J gene TRBJ1-1; a possible D gene is TRBD1 (5 bases). The V gene's germline CDR1 is SGHDT and CDR2 YYEEEE. This CDR3 is 14 amino acids long. The ends were cut back, 4 bases at V and 0 bases at J, with 10 bases in the middle. This CDR3 reads CASSPGTVNTEAFF. CDR3 in DNA: TGTGCCAGCAGCCCCGGGACGGTGAACACTGAAGCTTTCTTT.

The genes are TRBV7-2 and TRBJ2-3; D uncertain. V dropped 2 bases and J dropped 4 bases, with 10 bases sitting between them. The CDR3 spans 14 residues. Germline V gene data show CDR1 as SGHTA and CDR2 as FQGNSA. The CDR3 loop is CASSLWTEPDTQYF. The CDR3 DNA sequence: TGTGCCAGCAGCTTATGGACGGAGCCAGATACGCAGTATTTT.

The V and J genes are TRBV7-6 and TRBJ2-1; 10 bases are shared with TRBD2. J lost 9 bases, V lost 5 bases, and 4 bases had no gene match. Looked up from germline, CDR1 is SGHVS and CDR2 is FNYEAQ. This CDR3 has 13 amino acids. As DNA, the CDR3 is TGTGCCAGCAGCGAATGGACTAGCGGTGAGCAGTTCTTC. The encoded protein is CASSEWTSGEQFF.

V is TRBV10-3 and J is TRBJ2-1; D remains unclear. V lost 3 bases and J 0 bases, leaving 9 bases between the germline ends. The CDR3 has 15 amino acids. Germline V gives CDR1 ENHRY, CDR2 SYGVKD. This chain's CDR3 is CAISDQLSSYNEQFF. CDR3 DNA sequence: TGTGCCATCAGTGACCAGCTTAGCTCCTACAATGAGCAGTTCTTC.

The rearrangement links TRBV25-1 to TRBJ1-1, with a possible D match to TRBD1 (6 bases). CDR3 length: 11 residues. Germline values: CDR1 MGHDK, CDR2 SYGVNS. The V gene lost 6 bases and the J gene lost 5 bases, with 7 bases spanning the gap. In DNA, the CDR3 is TGTGCCAGCAGCAGGGGAACTGAAGCTTTCTTT. Its protein product is CASSRGTEAFF.

The chain employs TRBV27 and TRBJ2-7; 9 nucleotides agree with TRBD2. CDR1 MNHEY and CDR2 SMNVEV come from the germline V gene (reference sequence). V gave up 4 bases and J gave up 2 bases; unmatched junction bases: 9. This CDR3 has 16 residues. Here the CDR3 DNA reads TGTGCCAGCAGTTCTAGCGGGGTAGGTATCACCTACGAGCAGTACTTC. As protein: CASSSSGVGITYEQYF.

J is TRBJ2-4 and V is TRBV10-3; the D is unclear. Trimming took off 0 bases at V and 5 bases at J, with 8 bases between the two ends. The CDR3 is 14 amino acids. From germline, CDR1 is ENHRY and CDR2 SYGVKD. The CDR3 reads CAISESSGENIQYF. The CDR3 region has the DNA TGTGCCATCAGTGAGTCTTCAGGCGAAAACATTCAGTACTTC.

The V and J genes are TRBV18 and TRBJ1-5; possible D gene TRBD1, 6 bases. This CDR3 region has 15 residues. V lost 4 bases, J lost 4 bases, and 14 bases lay in between. Germline V gives CDR1 KGHSH, CDR2 LQKENI. The CDR3 spells CASSLRGGPNQPQHF. DNA for the CDR3: TGTGCCAGCTCACTTCGGGGGGGCCCAAATCAGCCCCAGCATTTT.

The rearrangement joins TRBV5-1 to TRBJ2-3; 10 bases match TRBD2. Germline loops: CDR1 SGHRS, CDR2 YFSETQ. The V and J ends lost 6 bases and 4 bases, in that order; junction bases with no gene match: 8. The CDR3 is 15 amino acids. The chain's CDR3 is CASKVLAGSSDTQYF. CDR3 DNA: TGCGCCAGCAAGGTACTAGCGGGGAGTTCAGATACGCAGTATTTT. Variable domain in full (rest from reference TRBV5-1 and TRBJ2-3): KAGVTQTPRYLIKTRGQQVTLSCSPISGHRSVSWYQQTPGQGLQFLFEYFSETQRNKGNFPGRFSGRQFSNSRSEMNVSTLELGDSALYLCASKVLAGSSDTQYFGPGTRLTVL.

The chain has TRBV5-1 and TRBJ2-2; 11 nucleotides align to TRBD1. The J segment lost 6 bases and the V segment lost 4 bases, leaving 2 bases of the junction unmatched. The germline CDR1 and CDR2 sequences are SGHRS and YFSETQ. The CDR3 consists of 14 residues. The CDR3 sequence is CASSGQGAAGELFF. The CDR3 region has the DNA TGCGCCAGCAGCGGACAGGGGGCAGCCGGGGAGCTGTTTTTT.

The genes are TRBV9 and TRBJ1-2; TRBD1 aligns across 8 bases. From germline, CDR1 is SGDLS and CDR2 YYNGEE. J lost 4 bases, V lost 1 base, and 6 bases had no gene match. The CDR3 is 15 residues long. CDR3 bases: TGTGCCAGCAGCGTAACCGGGACAGGAGGCTATGGCTACACCTTC. Protein product: CASSVTGTGGYGYTF.

V gene TRBV11-2 combines with J gene TRBJ1-5, with a tentative D call TRBD1 (6 bases). The V gene lost 5 bases and the J gene lost 5 bases, with 10 bases spanning the gap. Germline CDR1 SGHAT, CDR2 FQNNGV. The CDR3 is 13 residues long. For the CDR3, the DNA is TGTGCCAGCAGCCGACAGGTCGATCAGCCCCAGCATTTT. Translation: CASSRQVDQPQHF.

The DNA for the CDR3 is TGTGCCAGCAGCCGCTTCGGGCCGAGCTCCTACGAGCAGTACTTC. Translation: CASSRFGPSSYEQYF. The chain combines TRBV6-5 with TRBJ2-7; D gene uncertain. Germline CDR1 MNHEY, CDR2 SVGAGI. V lost 6 bases, J lost 0 bases, and 15 bases lay in between. The CDR3 has 15 amino acids.

The chain employs TRBV25-1 and TRBJ2-5, with D possibly called TRBD1 or TRBD2 (5 bases each). Trimming stripped 2 bases from V and 6 bases from J, with 19 bases between. The germline CDR1 and CDR2 sequences are MGHDK and SYGVNS. The CDR3 is 16 residues long. CDR3 amino acids: CASSEPGSGSGKTQYF. CDR3 DNA sequence: TGTGCCAGCAGTGAACCGGGCTCAGGGTCGGGAAAGACCCAGTACTTC.

The chain carries TRBV6-5 and TRBJ2-5, with 10 bases fitting TRBD1. Trimming at V came to 4 bases and at J to 4 bases, leaving 6 bases not matched to a gene. The germline CDR1 and CDR2 sequences are MNHEY and SVGAGI. This CDR3 spans 15 amino acids. CDR3: CASSSDRGRLETQYF. For the CDR3, the DNA is TGTGCCAGCAGTTCCGACAGGGGGCGTTTAGAGACCCAGTACTTC.

This clone was detected once. V is TRBV7-8 and J is TRBJ2-5; D possibly corresponds to TRBD1 (5 bases). Trimming removed 3 bases at V and 4 bases at J, with 9 bases between. The CDR3 length is 13 residues. Looked up from germline, CDR1 is SGHVS and CDR2 is FQNEAQ. The CDR3 DNA sequence: TGTGCCAGCAGCTTTGGCAGGGCAGAGACCCAGTACTTC. This codes for CASSFGRAETQYF.

The chain combines TRBV2 with TRBJ2-5, with D maybe TRBD2 (5 bases). Per the germline V gene, CDR1 is SNHLY and CDR2 is FYNNEI. Trimming took 6 bases from V and 5 from J, leaving 13 bases between them. This CDR3 is 13 amino acids long. Here the CDR3 DNA reads TGTGCCAGCAGCTCTAGTTGGGAGGAGACCCAGTACTTC. Amino acids: CASSSSWEETQYF.

V gene TRBV5-1 combines with J gene TRBJ2-5, with D tentatively TRBD1 (5 bases). The J call may be incorrect, as the DNA end agrees better with TRBJ2-7. CDR1 and CDR2 (germline): SGHRS, YFSETQ. This CDR3 contains 14 residues. For the CDR3, the DNA is TGCGCCAGCAGCTTGGTGACAGTTGACTACGAGCAGTACTTC. Its translation is CASSLVTVDYEQYF.

The rearrangement joins TRBV18 to TRBJ1-1; no clear D gene. Per germline, CDR1 KGHSH and CDR2 LQKENI. CDR3 length: 15 amino acids. The germline V and J ends were trimmed by 2 bases and 0 bases, with 10 bases remaining between them. The CDR3 DNA sequence: TGTGCCAGCTCACCATCTCAGGAGATGAACACTGAAGCTTTCTTT. Protein product: CASSPSQEMNTEAFF.

V and J are TRBV19 and TRBJ1-1; D possibly corresponds to TRBD1 (5 bases). The V and J ends lost 7 bases and 7 bases respectively, with 22 bases between them. Germline values: CDR1 LNHDA, CDR2 SQIVND (reference sequence). CDR3 size: 15 residues. The CDR3 bases are TGTGCCAGTACCTCCCTGCTCGGGGGTCTTAATGAAGCTTTCTTT. It is translated as CASTSLLGGLNEAFF.